One sample yielded the 32 T cell receptor beta chains listed below, sequenced in a study of T cell responses to AZD1222 COVID-19 vaccine. The data were produced by immunoSEQ multiplex PCR, yet TCRdb's version contains in-frame clones alone and is incomplete. The repertoire has 90,000 to 150,000 clones, approximately 91% of them found once; the top ten carry roughly 2.6%. This sample comprised peripheral blood, obtained on day 0 of AZD1222 vaccination. The receptors come from an adult in good health.

V is TRBV6-1 and J is TRBJ1-1; D unresolved. V dropped 3 bases and J dropped 0 bases, with 14 bases sitting between them. This CDR3 contains 16 residues. Germline-derived CDR1 and CDR2 are MNHNS and SASEGT. The CDR3 is CASSDAARIMNTEAFF. Here the CDR3 DNA reads TGTGCCAGCAGTGACGCAGCCAGAATCATGAACACTGAAGCTTTCTTT.

The rearrangement joins TRBV11-3 to TRBJ2-1; D is perhaps TRBD2 (6 bases). This CDR3 region has 13 residues. Trimming removed 3 bases at V and 4 bases at J, with 7 bases between. Germline V gene data show CDR1 as SGHNT and CDR2 as YENEEA. The CDR3 DNA reads TGTGCCAGCAGCTTCCGGGGGTACAATGAGCAGTTCTTC. Translating it yields CASSFRGYNEQFF.

In this sample, this clone turned up a few times. V is TRBV10-3 and J is TRBJ1-6; no definite D call. Germline V gene data show CDR1 as ENHRY and CDR2 as SYGVKD. V lost 6 bases to trimming and J lost 7 bases, with 10 bases between them. The CDR3 is 13 residues long. CDR3 DNA sequence: TGTGCCATCAGCGTGGGGTACAATTCACCCCTCCACTTT. Translating gives CAISVGYNSPLHF.

V and J are TRBV15 and TRBJ1-2; D unclear. Trimming took off 5 bases at V and 4 bases at J, with 8 bases between the two ends. CDR1 is LNHNV, CDR2 YYDKDF, per germline (reference sequence). This CDR3 comprises 12 residues. The CDR3 protein is CATSGGPYGYTF. CDR3 nucleotides: TGTGCCACCAGCGGCGGACCCTATGGCTACACCTTC. Together with reference TRBV15 and TRBJ1-2, the CDR3 gives the full variable domain: DAMVIQNPRYQVTQFGKPVTLSCSQTLNHNVMYWYQQKSSQAPKLLFHYYDKDFNNEADTPDNFQSRRPNTSFCFLDIRSPGLGDTAMYLCATSGGPYGYTFGSGTRLTVV.

The rearrangement links TRBV2 to TRBJ2-5; D uncertain. The V gene's germline CDR1 is SNHLY and CDR2 FYNNEI. V dropped 8 bases and J dropped 5 bases, with 15 bases sitting between them. This CDR3 contains 13 residues. This CDR3 is CASCTASPETQYF. The CDR3 nucleotides read TGTGCCAGCTGTACGGCCTCCCCGGAGACCCAGTACTTC.

V usage is TRBV10-2 and J usage is TRBJ2-3, with 13 bases matching TRBD2. Trimming removed 6 bases from V and 4 bases from J; junction bases left unmatched: 16. This CDR3 contains 19 residues. Germline V CDR1 and CDR2: WSHSY, SAAADI. The CDR3 nucleotides are TGCGCCAGCAGCAGACTAGCGGGAGGTCCTACCCGGGGAGCAGATACGCAGTATTTT. This codes for CASSRLAGGPTRGADTQYF.

The rearrangement joins TRBV5-1 to TRBJ1-4; D is perhaps TRBD1 (5 bases). This CDR3 has 14 residues. The germline gives CDR1 SGHRS, CDR2 YFSETQ. The ends were cut back, 0 bases at V and 4 bases at J, with 7 bases in the middle. This CDR3 reads CASSLGQNNEKLFF. In DNA, the CDR3 is TGCGCCAGCAGCTTGGGACAGAATAATGAAAAACTGTTTTTT.

V gene TRBV24-1 combines with J gene TRBJ2-1; TRBD2 matches 8 bases. Looked up from germline, CDR1 is KGHDR and CDR2 is SFDVKD. The trim removed 4 bases at V and 8 bases at J, leaving 15 bases unmatched. There are 17 residues in the CDR3. CDR3 sequence (DNA): TGTGCCACCAGTGAATCCCGGGGGGGGCCGTCTGTCCATGAGCAGTTCTTC. Translation: CATSESRGGPSVHEQFF.

This sequence joins TRBV27 and TRBJ2-1; D may be TRBD1 (5 bases). V dropped 8 bases and J dropped 4 bases, with 12 bases sitting between them. This CDR3 region has 13 residues. Germline CDR1 MNHEY, CDR2 SMNVEV (reference sequence). This chain's CDR3 is CASSYRQYNEQFF. CDR3 sequence (DNA): TGTGCCAGCTCCTACCGACAGTACAATGAGCAGTTCTTC.

The chain uses TRBV6-4 and TRBJ2-1; 11 bases agree with TRBD2. J lost 9 bases, V lost 6 bases, and 7 bases had no gene match. There are 14 residues in the CDR3. Germline V lookup: CDR1 MRHNA, CDR2 SNTAGT. CDR3 residues: CASSILAGVGEQFF. CDR3 DNA: TGTGCCAGCAGCATACTAGCGGGAGTTGGTGAGCAGTTCTTC.

This chain uses TRBV11-2 with TRBJ1-6; 9 bases line up with TRBD1. The length of the CDR3 is 14 residues. Losses at the gene ends were 5 bases for V and 10 bases for J; bases not matched to a gene: 6. Germline CDR1 reads SGHAT; CDR2 reads FQNNGV. In nucleotides, the CDR3 is TGTGCCAGCAGCCTCCGGGACAGGGAGTCACCCCTCCACTTT. It encodes CASSLRDRESPLHF.

This sequence joins TRBV7-9 and TRBJ2-3, with TRBD2 matching 8 bases. This CDR3 region has 15 residues. With V trimmed by 7 bases and J by 4 bases, 10 bases remained unmatched. Looked up from germline, CDR1 is SEHNR and CDR2 is FQNEAQ (reference sequence). CDR3 loop: CASTPSGGAADTQYF. The DNA of the CDR3 is TGTGCCAGCACCCCGTCCGGGGGGGCGGCAGATACGCAGTATTTT.

The CDR3: CASSRRGFYEQYF. Here the CDR3 DNA reads TGTGCCAGCAGCCGGAGGGGCTTCTACGAGCAGTACTTC. The chain combines TRBV3-1 (or the pseudogene TRBV3-2) with TRBJ2-7; a possible D gene is TRBD2 (6 bases). The CDR3 is 13 amino acids. In germline, CDR1 is LGHDT, CDR2 YNNKEL (reference sequence). Trimming took off 4 bases at V and 3 bases at J, with 10 bases between the two ends.

The chain carries TRBV5-4 and TRBJ1-2, with 7 bases aligning to TRBD1. V shed 4 bases, J shed 4 bases, and the junction held 10 bases outside the gene matches. The germline CDR1 and CDR2 sequences are SGHNT and YYREEE (reference sequence). The CDR3 loop spans 15 amino acids. For the CDR3, the DNA is TGTGCCAGCAGCGCCGGAGGGGGCTGGGGCTATGGCTACACCTTC. This codes for CASSAGGGWGYGYTF. Full variable domain (outside the CDR3, taken from reference TRBV5-4 and TRBJ1-2): ETGVTQSPTHLIKTRGQQVTLRCSSQSGHNTVSWYQQALGQGPQFIFQYYREEENGRGNFPPRFSGLQFPNYSSELNVNALELDDSALYLCASSAGGGWGYGYTFGSGTRLTVV.

This clone was picked up one time. The chain recombines TRBV15 with TRBJ1-4; TRBD1 matches at 7 bases. The V gene's germline CDR1 is LNHNV and CDR2 YYDKDF (reference sequence). Trimming took 1 base from V and 6 from J; bases not matched to a gene: 2. CDR3 length equals 14 residues. The CDR3 nucleotides read TGTGCCACCAGCAGAGCAGGGGGTGATGAAAAACTGTTTTTT. Translated: CATSRAGGDEKLFF.

This clone was seen only once. The chain recombines TRBV5-4 with TRBJ2-2; D perhaps matches TRBD1 (6 bases). Germline V CDR1 and CDR2: SGHNT, YYREEE (reference sequence). V shed 4 bases and J shed 1 base, with 8 bases lying between them. The CDR3 spans 14 residues. The CDR3 DNA sequence: TGTGCCAGCAGCAAGGGACAGAACACCGGGGAGCTGTTTTTT. This sequence encodes CASSKGQNTGELFF.

The rearrangement uses TRBV18 and TRBJ2-7; maybe TRBD2 (6 bases). CDR3 length equals 14 residues. V shed 6 bases and J shed 2 bases, with 14 bases lying between them. Germline assignment: CDR1 KGHSH and CDR2 LQKENI. CDR3 DNA: TGTGCCAGCTCGCCCGGGACTGCAACCTACGAGCAGTACTTC. Translating it yields CASSPGTATYEQYF.

This clone was picked up a small number of times. The V call is TRBV12-3 or TRBV12-4, the J call TRBJ2-3, with 7 positions matching TRBD2. The V segment lost 4 bases and the J segment 8 bases; nucleotides outside the gene matches: 0. The CDR3 totals 11 residues. The CDR3 reads CASSWEGTQYF. CDR3 nucleotides: TGTGCCAGCAGTTGGGAGGGTACGCAGTATTTT.

This rearrangement joins TRBV7-3 to TRBJ1-4; 9 bases match TRBD1. The ends lost 1 base at V and 8 bases at J; junction bases unmatched: 11. The CDR3 loop spans 17 amino acids. Germline V gene data show CDR1 as SGHTA and CDR2 as FQGTGA. CDR3 sequence: CASSLIRADRGGEKLFF. CDR3 coding DNA: TGTGCCAGCAGCTTAATACGGGCGGACAGGGGTGGGGAAAAACTGTTTTTT.

The chain carries TRBV24-1 and TRBJ2-1, with TRBD2 matching over 14 bases. CDR1 and CDR2 from the germline V gene are KGHDR and SFDVKD. Trimming took 4 bases from V and 7 from J; bases not matched to a gene: 8. This CDR3 region has 17 residues. The CDR3, as DNA: TGTGCCACCAGTGAACGGGGACTAGCGGGAGCAGGTAATGAGCAGTTCTTC. It translates to CATSERGLAGAGNEQFF.

V gene TRBV6-5 combines with J gene TRBJ1-1; 7 nucleotides agree with TRBD1. V was pared by 6 bases and J by 8 bases, with 9 bases of the junction left unmatched. The CDR3 loop spans 13 amino acids. CDR1 and CDR2 (germline): MNHEY, SVGAGI. The DNA of the CDR3 is TGTGCCAGCAGACTCGACAGGGTATCCGAAGCTTTCTTT. This sequence encodes CASRLDRVSEAFF.

This chain joins TRBV5-4 and TRBJ2-5; tentative D call: TRBD2 (6 bases). There are 15 residues in the CDR3. Germline V gene sequence: CDR1 SGHNT, CDR2 YYREEE (reference sequence). Trimming stripped 2 bases from V and 4 bases from J, with 15 bases between. Here the CDR3 reads CASSFSGARGETQYF. The CDR3, as DNA: TGTGCCAGCAGCTTTTCCGGGGCGCGGGGAGAGACCCAGTACTTC.

The V call is TRBV9, the J call TRBJ2-1, with D unclear. The V end was cut by 6 bases, the J end by 8 bases, with 18 bases between. The CDR3 loop spans 14 amino acids. Germline-derived CDR1 and CDR2 are SGDLS and YYNGEE. The CDR3 is CASTAEDGFHEQFF. For the CDR3, the DNA is TGTGCCAGCACCGCTGAAGACGGTTTCCATGAGCAGTTCTTC.

The V call is TRBV5-4, the J call TRBJ2-7; 7 positions match TRBD2. Per the germline V gene, CDR1 is SGHNT and CDR2 is YYREEE (reference sequence). The length of the CDR3 is 16 residues. V dropped 0 bases and J dropped 4; count of bases not matched to a gene: 10. The CDR3 reads CASSLGSGLFTYEQYF. The CDR3 DNA sequence: TGTGCCAGCAGCTTGGGGTCGGGACTATTCACTTACGAGCAGTACTTC.

V gene TRBV19 combines with J gene TRBJ1-5; 7 nucleotides align to TRBD1. The V segment lost 6 bases and the J segment 1 base; nucleotides outside the gene matches: 6. In germline, CDR1 is LNHDA, CDR2 SQIVND (reference sequence). The CDR3 consists of 15 residues. DNA for the CDR3: TGTGCCAGTAGGGGGACAGTAGGAAGCAATCAGCCCCAGCATTTT. As protein: CASRGTVGSNQPQHF.

This clone was recorded once. This CDR3 is CASSPTWGGASGGYTF. The DNA of the CDR3 is TGTGCCAGCAGCCCCACATGGGGGGGGGCTTCGGGTGGCTACACCTTC. The chain carries TRBV7-8 and TRBJ1-2, with a possible D match to TRBD1 (6 bases). CDR3 length: 16 amino acids. Trimming cost V 5 bases and J 7 bases, with 23 bases left between them. In germline, CDR1 is SGHVS, CDR2 FQNEAQ.

The chain employs TRBV6-5 and TRBJ1-2; TRBD1 aligns across 7 bases. The junction had 12 bases not matched to a gene; V was cut back by 10 bases and J by 4 bases. Germline CDR1 reads MNHEY; CDR2 reads SVGAGI. The CDR3 is made up of 14 amino acids. CDR3 DNA sequence: TGTGCCATCCAGGGGGAAAGGGGGCTCTATGGCTACACCTTC. It specifies CAIQGERGLYGYTF.

This clone appeared a single time. The chain is built from TRBV7-9 and TRBJ1-2; TRBD1 is a possible D gene (6 bases). In germline, CDR1 is SEHNR, CDR2 FQNEAQ (reference sequence). This CDR3 is built from 16 residues. V was cut by 1 base and J by 5 bases, with 17 bases left in between. The chain's CDR3 is CASSLGLQGARYGYTF. CDR3 coding DNA: TGTGCCAGCAGCTTAGGGCTACAGGGCGCGAGGTATGGCTACACCTTC.

The J gene is TRBJ1-4, the V gene TRBV28; perhaps TRBD1 as D (5 bases). The germline V gene encodes CDR1 MDHEN and CDR2 SYDVKM. V was shortened by 1 base and J by 7 bases, with 19 bases between the two germline ends. The CDR3 covers 17 residues. The DNA for the CDR3 is TGTGCCAGCAGTTTATTCGTCGGGAGGGGCGGGCGTGAAAAACTGTTTTTT. Translated, it gives CASSLFVGRGGREKLFF.

This chain links TRBV7-9 with TRBJ1-3, with a weak D call TRBD1 (6 bases). In germline, CDR1 is SEHNR, CDR2 FQNEAQ (reference sequence). CDR3 length: 16 residues. The V end lost 7 bases, the J end lost 3 bases, and 19 bases lay between the germline ends. The CDR3 region is CASTSWGGGGGNTIYF. Written as DNA, the CDR3 is TGTGCCAGCACCTCCTGGGGGGGCGGCGGTGGAAACACCATATATTTT.

The V call is TRBV3-1 (or the pseudogene TRBV3-2), the J call TRBJ2-3, with 9 bases identical to TRBD2. Trimming took 10 bases from V and 1 from J; bases not matched to a gene: 9. The CDR3 covers 15 residues. Germline V lookup: CDR1 LGHDT, CDR2 YNNKEL (reference sequence). As DNA, the CDR3 is TGTGCCACTGGCGGGAGGGCCGGGGGCACAGATACGCAGTATTTT. Protein product: CATGGRAGGTDTQYF.

The chain is built from TRBV18 and TRBJ2-7; a possible D gene is TRBD2 (6 bases). This CDR3 spans 15 amino acids. Trimming stripped 1 base from V and 1 base from J, with 11 bases between. CDR1 is KGHSH, CDR2 LQKENI, per germline. CDR3 region: CASSPRAGMSYEQYF. The CDR3 DNA is TGTGCCAGCTCACCACGGGCGGGAATGTCCTACGAGCAGTACTTC.